Listed here is a single T cell receptor (beta chain). Its antigen remains unknown. Donors comprised healthy HIV-negative adults lacking recent acute infections or vaccinations. The data were obtained in a study of shared clonotypes between healthy human individuals. Regarding the study as a whole: Relative to memory subsets, naive subsets generally showed larger estimated richness.

Every immunoSEQ plate was one replicate of a subset's evenly spread DNA. The repertoire was sequenced with immunoSEQ multiplex PCR; TCRdb's copy has only in-frame clones and lacks some. The sample has 1 million to 1.2 million clones, approximately 80% seen once; the top ten hold more than 0.85%. The TCR comes from a man between 18 and 29 years old in good health. Some clones in this sample may be carry-over from other donors' samples. The sample was memory CD4+ T cells from PBMCs. Subset indicated: CD45RA-negative fraction.

Here the CDR3 DNA reads TGTGCCAGCAGATTCTTAGGGGGGGGGAACGAAAAACTGTTTTTT. Translation gives CASRFLGGGNEKLFF. The chain carries TRBV28 and TRBJ1-4, with D possibly being TRBD1 (6 bases). CDR3 size: 15 residues. Between the trimmed V and J ends, which lost 6 bases and 8 bases, there was a span of 19 bases. The germline V gene has CDR1 MDHEN and CDR2 SYDVKM.